Below are 19 T cell receptor beta chains sequenced from a single sample in a study of cytomegalovirus exposure and HLA in healthy donors. Assay: immunoSEQ multiplex PCR; the TCRdb copy retains only in-frame clones and omits some. The profile shows approximately 97,000 clones, around 93% of them singletons. The specimen sequenced was PBMCs. These receptors were obtained from a woman in her 30s in good health and CMV-seropositive.

This clone showed up just once. The CDR3 region has the DNA TGTGCCAGCAGTTACAGCGTGAACACTGAAGCTTTCTTT. Translated, it gives CASSYSVNTEAFF. The chain carries TRBV6-6 and TRBJ1-1, with no clear D. Trimming removed 2 bases from V and 0 bases from J, with 4 bases in between. Germline values: CDR1 MNHNY, CDR2 SVGAGI (reference sequence). CDR3 size: 13 residues.

V gene TRBV5-1 combines with J gene TRBJ2-3, with TRBD2 identical over 11 bases. Germline V gene lookup returns CDR1 SGHRS and CDR2 YFSETQ. V dropped 0 bases and J dropped 1; count of bases not matched to a gene: 7. There are 18 residues in the CDR3. CDR3 protein: CASSLAGLAGGGTDTQYF. As DNA, the CDR3 is TGCGCCAGCAGCTTGGCAGGGCTAGCGGGAGGCGGCACAGATACGCAGTATTTT. Full variable domain (missing parts from reference TRBV5-1 and TRBJ2-3): KAGVTQTPRYLIKTRGQQVTLSCSPISGHRSVSWYQQTPGQGLQFLFEYFSETQRNKGNFPGRFSGRQFSNSRSEMNVSTLELGDSALYLCASSLAGLAGGGTDTQYFGPGTRLTVL.

This clone was found many times. The chain recombines TRBV6-4 with TRBJ2-6; no reliable D call. The CDR3 covers 15 residues. Trimming stripped 2 bases from V and 4 bases from J, with 9 bases between. Germline CDR1 and CDR2: MRHNA and SNTAGT. The CDR3 protein is CASSDTGAGANVLTF. Here the CDR3 DNA reads TGTGCCAGCAGTGACACGGGTGCGGGGGCCAACGTCCTGACTTTC.

V usage is TRBV4-3 and J usage is TRBJ2-2, with D tentatively TRBD1 (5 bases). The CDR3 spans 15 residues. V dropped 1 base and J dropped 7 bases, with 13 bases sitting between them. CDR1 and CDR2 from the germline V gene are LGHNA and YSLEER. CDR3 protein: CASSQGAGRNGELFF. In DNA, the CDR3 is TGCGCCAGCAGCCAAGGCGCAGGGCGAAACGGGGAGCTGTTTTTT.

This clone came up a few times. The chain couples TRBV19 to TRBJ2-7; 7 bases align to TRBD1. CDR1 is LNHDA and CDR2 is SQIVND in the germline V gene (reference sequence). Germline trimming cut 4 bases from V and 2 bases from J; bases unmatched to any gene: 2. The CDR3 loop spans 13 amino acids. CDR3 DNA sequence: TGTGCCAGTAGTAGACAGGGCACCTACGAGCAGTACTTC. Translated: CASSRQGTYEQYF.

This clone has a handful of counts. The chain links TRBV28 to TRBJ2-5; 7 bases are shared with TRBD2. CDR1 MDHEN and CDR2 SYDVKM come from the germline V gene. CDR3 length: 18 residues. The junction had 18 bases not matched to a gene; V was cut back by 2 bases and J by 6 bases. The CDR3 spells CASSLGLAETPRVKTQYF. The CDR3 nucleotides read TGTGCCAGCAGTTTAGGGCTAGCGGAGACCCCGAGGGTGAAGACCCAGTACTTC.

This chain uses TRBV28 with TRBJ1-1, with no clear D. Germline assignment: CDR1 MDHEN and CDR2 SYDVKM. This CDR3 has 16 residues. Trimming removed 5 bases at V and 1 base at J, with 17 bases between. DNA for the CDR3: TGTGCCAGCAGTCTTTTCACGGGGTCAGGGAACACTGAAGCTTTCTTT. Residues: CASSLFTGSGNTEAFF.

V gene TRBV11-3 combines with J gene TRBJ2-1; D may be TRBD2 (5 bases). Trimming stripped 0 bases from V and 6 bases from J, with 12 bases between. The germline V gene has CDR1 SGHNT and CDR2 YENEEA. The CDR3 contains 15 residues. In DNA form, the CDR3 reads TGTGCCAGCAGCTTAGATCCGGACTCATTCAATGAGCAGTTCTTC. Protein: CASSLDPDSFNEQFF.

This clone was recorded only once. The chain is built from TRBV9 and TRBJ2-3; 9 nucleotides agree with TRBD2. The trim removed 3 bases at V and 5 bases at J, leaving 10 bases unmatched. This CDR3 has 16 amino acids. Looked up from germline, CDR1 is SGDLS and CDR2 is YYNGEE. The CDR3 is CASSAPGLAGIDTQYF. CDR3 sequence (DNA): TGTGCCAGCAGCGCCCCTGGGCTAGCGGGGATAGATACGCAGTATTTT. The variable domain in full, with the rest retrieved from reference TRBV9 and TRBJ2-3, is DSGVTQTPKHLITATGQRVTLRCSPRSGDLSVYWYQQSLDQGLQFLIQYYNGEERAKGNILERFSAQQFPDLHSELNLSSLELGDSALYFCASSAPGLAGIDTQYFGPGTRLTVL.

This rearrangement joins TRBV2 to TRBJ2-1; 7 bases line up with TRBD2. Germline loops: CDR1 SNHLY, CDR2 FYNNEI. The CDR3 is 14 amino acids. Germline trimming cut 8 bases from V and 5 bases from J; bases unmatched to any gene: 9. The DNA of the CDR3 is TGTGCCAGCCACTCCGGGGGACTAAACAATGAGCAGTTCTTC. Protein: CASHSGGLNNEQFF.

The rearrangement links TRBV28 to TRBJ2-5; TRBD1 might be the D (5 bases). Per the germline V gene, CDR1 is MDHEN and CDR2 is SYDVKM. The CDR3 extends over 14 amino acids. The V end was cut by 4 bases, the J end by 1 base, with 10 bases between. CDR3 in amino acids: CASSSDTSQETQYF. CDR3 bases: TGTGCCAGCAGTTCGGACACCTCCCAAGAGACCCAGTACTTC.

The chain uses TRBV2 and TRBJ1-2; perhaps TRBD1 as D (6 bases). Germline V lookup: CDR1 SNHLY, CDR2 FYNNEI. Trimming removed 3 bases from V and 4 bases from J, with 15 bases in between. The CDR3 length is 15 residues. The CDR3 DNA reads TGTGCCAGCAGTGACCTCAACAGGGTAGCCTATGGCTACACCTTC. Translation: CASSDLNRVAYGYTF.

The rearrangement uses TRBV28 and TRBJ2-5, with TRBD1 as a possible D gene (6 bases). Germline-derived CDR1 and CDR2 are MDHEN and SYDVKM. Deletions cut 6 bases from V and 4 bases from J, with 15 bases between. The CDR3 loop spans 14 amino acids. CDR3 residues: CASSITGTSETQYF. The CDR3 nucleotides are TGTGCCAGCAGCATAACCGGGACATCAGAGACCCAGTACTTC.

The CDR3 region is CAISETRGSPADTQYF. CDR3 coding DNA: TGTGCCATCAGTGAGACTAGGGGGAGTCCGGCAGATACGCAGTATTTT. The rearrangement uses TRBV10-3 and TRBJ2-3; D might be TRBD1 (6 bases). In germline, CDR1 is ENHRY, CDR2 SYGVKD. Between the trimmed V and J ends, which lost 2 bases and 4 bases, there was a span of 16 bases. This CDR3 region has 16 residues.

This sequence joins TRBV6-5 and TRBJ1-3; tentative D call: TRBD1 (5 bases). The CDR3 has 14 amino acids. Looked up from germline, CDR1 is MNHEY and CDR2 is SVGAGI. V dropped 5 bases and J dropped 3 bases, with 11 bases sitting between them. CDR3 nucleotides: TGTGCCAGCAGTACAGGCGGCAATGGAAACACCATATATTTT. Protein product: CASSTGGNGNTIYF.

The chain uses TRBV28 and TRBJ1-2, with 7 bases fitting TRBD1. With 7 bases clipped from V and 2 bases from J, the junction kept 25 bases outside the gene matches. This CDR3 comprises 20 residues. Looked up from germline, CDR1 is MDHEN and CDR2 is SYDVKM. Written as DNA, the CDR3 is TGTGCCAGCATTTTCCGTGGGAGAAAGACAGGGATCAACAGGAACTATGGCTACACCTTC. Its translation is CASIFRGRKTGINRNYGYTF.

The CDR3 bases are TGTGCCAGCAGCTCCGACCTAGGCGCGGGAGTTTCGTACGAGCAGTACTTC. Encoded protein: CASSSDLGAGVSYEQYF. The J gene is TRBJ2-7, the V gene TRBV7-8; TRBD2 agrees at 7 bases. The CDR3 length is 17 residues. Germline V lookup: CDR1 SGHVS, CDR2 FQNEAQ. Trimming took 4 bases from V and 4 from J; bases not matched to a gene: 16.

The V and J genes are TRBV7-2 and TRBJ1-2, with TRBD1 identical over 7 bases. Germline assignment: CDR1 SGHTA and CDR2 FQGNSA. V shed 5 bases, J shed 4 bases, and the junction held 4 bases outside the gene matches. The CDR3 runs to 13 residues. The CDR3: CASSRDSSYGYTF. For the CDR3, the DNA is TGTGCCAGCAGCAGGGACAGTAGCTATGGCTACACCTTC.

The chain employs TRBV9 and TRBJ1-2, with TRBD1 identical over 8 bases. The CDR3 has 17 amino acids. Per germline, CDR1 SGDLS and CDR2 YYNGEE. V was clipped by 3 bases and J by 6 bases; unmatched bases: 16. The CDR3 nucleotides read TGTGCCAGCAGCGGACTGACAGGGGTTAAGGTATTCGATGGCTACACCTTC. Translation: CASSGLTGVKVFDGYTF.